This T cell receptor beta chain derives from a study of T cell responses to AZD1222 COVID-19 vaccine. This table comes from immunoSEQ multiplex PCR, and its TCRdb copy is limited to in-frame clones, with some not included. In the table there are over 150,000 clones, around 94% of which are singletons. V gave up 4 bases and J gave up 6 bases, with 19 bases separating them. Germline CDR1 SGHNT, CDR2 YYREEE (reference sequence). The CDR3 loop spans 15 amino acids. The V and J genes are TRBV5-4 and TRBJ1-1, with D perhaps matching TRBD1 (6 bases). Here the sequenced sample was peripheral blood, taken 28 days after the second AZD1222 dose. The receptor comes from an adult who received the AZD1222 COVID-19 vaccine. The CDR3 region is CASSPPRGGGPEAFF. As DNA, the CDR3 is TGTGCCAGCAGCCCACCACGGGGAGGGGGACCTGAAGCTTTCTTT.